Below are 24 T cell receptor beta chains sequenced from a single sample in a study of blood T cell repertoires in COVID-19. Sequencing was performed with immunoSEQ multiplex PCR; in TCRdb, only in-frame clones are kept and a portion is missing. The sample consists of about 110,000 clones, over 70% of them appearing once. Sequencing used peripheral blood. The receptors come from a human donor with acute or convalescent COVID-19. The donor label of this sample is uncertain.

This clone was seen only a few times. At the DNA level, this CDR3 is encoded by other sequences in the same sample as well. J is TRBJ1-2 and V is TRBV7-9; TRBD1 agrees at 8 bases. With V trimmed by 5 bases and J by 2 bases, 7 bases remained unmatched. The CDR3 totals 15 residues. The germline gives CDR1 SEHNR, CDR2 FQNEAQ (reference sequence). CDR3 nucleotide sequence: TGTGCCAGCAGCCCACGGACAGGGTACAACTATGGCTACACCTTC. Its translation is CASSPRTGYNYGYTF.

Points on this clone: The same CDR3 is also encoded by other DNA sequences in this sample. The CDR3 is CASSPRQGADYGYTF. In DNA, the CDR3 is TGTGCCAGCTCACCACGACAGGGGGCAGACTATGGCTACACCTTC. This chain connects TRBV18 to TRBJ1-2; 10 bases match TRBD1. CDR1 and CDR2 from the germline V gene are KGHSH and LQKENI. The CDR3 runs 15 residues. With 1 base clipped from V and 3 bases from J, the junction kept 2 bases outside the gene matches.

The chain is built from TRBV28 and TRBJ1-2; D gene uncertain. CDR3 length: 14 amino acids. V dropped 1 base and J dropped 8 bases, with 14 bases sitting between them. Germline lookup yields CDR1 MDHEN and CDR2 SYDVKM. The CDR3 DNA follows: TGTGCCAGCAGTTTATTCGCCCTATCGGGGGGCTACACCTTC. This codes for CASSLFALSGGYTF.

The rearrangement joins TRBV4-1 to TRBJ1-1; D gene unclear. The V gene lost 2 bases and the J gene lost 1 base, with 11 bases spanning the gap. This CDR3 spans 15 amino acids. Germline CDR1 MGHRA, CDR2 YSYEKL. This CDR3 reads CASSQPRRGNTEAFF. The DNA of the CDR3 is TGCGCCAGCAGCCAACCCCGGAGAGGGAACACTGAAGCTTTCTTT.

The CDR3 region has the DNA TGCGCCAGCAGCCCGCGAATAGCTGGGGCCAACGTCCTGACTTTC. It yields the protein CASSPRIAGANVLTF. This chain links TRBV5-1 with TRBJ2-6, with D uncertain. The length of the CDR3 is 15 residues. V was pared by 4 bases and J by 2 bases, with 10 bases between. Per the germline V gene, CDR1 is SGHRS and CDR2 is YFSETQ.

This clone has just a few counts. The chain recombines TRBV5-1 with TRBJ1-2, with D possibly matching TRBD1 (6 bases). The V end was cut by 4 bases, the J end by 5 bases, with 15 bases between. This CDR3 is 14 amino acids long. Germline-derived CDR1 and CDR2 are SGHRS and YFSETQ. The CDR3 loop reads CASSREGGSYGYTF. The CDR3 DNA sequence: TGCGCCAGCAGCAGAGAAGGGGGAAGTTATGGCTACACCTTC.

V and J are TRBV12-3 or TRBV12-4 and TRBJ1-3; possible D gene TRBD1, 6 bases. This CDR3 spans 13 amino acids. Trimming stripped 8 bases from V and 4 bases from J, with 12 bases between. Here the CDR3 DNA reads TGTGCCAGCCGGGGGGCAGCGGGAAACACCATATATTTT. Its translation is CASRGAAGNTIYF.

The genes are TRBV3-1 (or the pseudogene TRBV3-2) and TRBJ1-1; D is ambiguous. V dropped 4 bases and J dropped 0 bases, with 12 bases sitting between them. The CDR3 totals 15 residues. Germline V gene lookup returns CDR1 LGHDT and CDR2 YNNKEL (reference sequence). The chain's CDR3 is CASSLTNRMNTEAFF. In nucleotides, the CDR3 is TGTGCCAGCAGCCTTACTAATCGGATGAACACTGAAGCTTTCTTT.

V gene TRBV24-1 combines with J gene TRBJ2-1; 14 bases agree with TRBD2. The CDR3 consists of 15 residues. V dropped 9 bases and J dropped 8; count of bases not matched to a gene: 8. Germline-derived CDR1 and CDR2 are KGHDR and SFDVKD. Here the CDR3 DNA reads TGTGCCACCGCCCGGACTAGCGGGGGGTTGGATGAGCAGTTCTTC. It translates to CATARTSGGLDEQFF.

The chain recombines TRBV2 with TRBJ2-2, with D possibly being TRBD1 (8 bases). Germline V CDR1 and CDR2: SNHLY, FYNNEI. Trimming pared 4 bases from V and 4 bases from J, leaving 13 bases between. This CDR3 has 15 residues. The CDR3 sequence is CASSVQGGITGELFF. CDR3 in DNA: TGTGCCAGCAGTGTACAGGGGGGGATCACCGGGGAGCTGTTTTTT.

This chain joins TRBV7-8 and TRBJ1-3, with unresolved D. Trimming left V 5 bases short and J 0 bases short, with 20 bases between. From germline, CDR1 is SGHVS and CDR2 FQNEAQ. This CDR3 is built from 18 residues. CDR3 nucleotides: TGTGCCAGCAGCCGCATTGGAGGGATATCCTCCTCTGGAAACACCATATATTTT. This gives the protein CASSRIGGISSSGNTIYF.

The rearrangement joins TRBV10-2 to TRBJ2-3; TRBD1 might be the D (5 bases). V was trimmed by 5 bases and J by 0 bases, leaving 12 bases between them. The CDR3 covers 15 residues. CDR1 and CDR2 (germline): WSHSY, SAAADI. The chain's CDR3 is CASSQGDRSTDTQYF. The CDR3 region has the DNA TGCGCCAGCAGTCAAGGGGATCGGAGCACAGATACGCAGTATTTT.

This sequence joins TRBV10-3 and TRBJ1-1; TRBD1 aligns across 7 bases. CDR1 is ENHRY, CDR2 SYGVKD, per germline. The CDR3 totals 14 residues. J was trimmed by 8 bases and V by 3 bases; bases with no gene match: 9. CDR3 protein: CAISENAGGYEAFF. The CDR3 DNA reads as TGTGCCATCAGTGAAAATGCAGGGGGTTACGAAGCTTTCTTT.

CDR3 sequence (DNA): TGTGCCAGCAGTTACCTACAGGGGGTAGGCTACACCTTC. The encoded protein is CASSYLQGVGYTF. The chain combines TRBV6-2 or TRBV6-3 with TRBJ1-2, with TRBD1 matching over 8 bases. The CDR3 is 13 residues long. From germline, CDR1 is MNHEY and CDR2 SVGEGT. V was pared by 2 bases and J by 8 bases, with 4 bases of the junction left unmatched.

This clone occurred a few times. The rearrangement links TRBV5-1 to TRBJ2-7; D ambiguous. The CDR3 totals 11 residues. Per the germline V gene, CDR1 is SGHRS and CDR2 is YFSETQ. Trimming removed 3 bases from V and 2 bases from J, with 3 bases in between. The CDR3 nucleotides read TGCGCCAGCAGCTCAGCCTACGAGCAGTACTTC. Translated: CASSSAYEQYF.

CDR3 nucleotide sequence: TGTGCCAGCAGCCCCGGGACAGGGGGCAATGAGCAGTTCTTC. Translation: CASSPGTGGNEQFF. This chain uses TRBV7-3 with TRBJ2-1; 11 nucleotides align to TRBD1. With V trimmed by 5 bases and J by 6 bases, 3 bases remained unmatched. The CDR3 runs to 14 residues. Germline CDR1 and CDR2: SGHTA and FQGTGA.

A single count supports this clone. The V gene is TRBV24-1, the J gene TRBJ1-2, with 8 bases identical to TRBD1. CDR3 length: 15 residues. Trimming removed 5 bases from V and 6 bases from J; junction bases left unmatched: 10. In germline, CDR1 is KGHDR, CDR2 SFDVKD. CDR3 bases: TGTGCCACCAGTGGTGTTGCGACAGGGGATGATGGCTACACCTTC. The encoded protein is CATSGVATGDDGYTF.

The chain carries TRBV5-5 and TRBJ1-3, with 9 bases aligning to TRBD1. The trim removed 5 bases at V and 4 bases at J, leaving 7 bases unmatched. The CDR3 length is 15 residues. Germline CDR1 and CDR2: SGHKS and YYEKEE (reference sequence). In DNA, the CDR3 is TGTGCCAGCAGGTACCGGGACAGGGTAGGAAACACCATATATTTT. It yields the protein CASRYRDRVGNTIYF.

The CDR3 loop is CASSILAGGTDTQYF. CDR3 in DNA: TGTGCCAGTAGTATACTAGCGGGGGGCACAGATACGCAGTATTTT. The chain is built from TRBV19 and TRBJ2-3, with 10 bases fitting TRBD2. V gave up 2 bases and J gave up 1 base; unmatched junction bases: 0. The CDR3 is 15 amino acids. Germline-derived CDR1 and CDR2 are LNHDA and SQIVND (reference sequence).

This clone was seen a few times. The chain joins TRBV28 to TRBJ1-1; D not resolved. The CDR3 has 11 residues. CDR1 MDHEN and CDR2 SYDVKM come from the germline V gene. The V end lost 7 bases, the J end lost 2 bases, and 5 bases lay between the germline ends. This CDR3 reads CASTFNTEAFF. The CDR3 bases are TGTGCCAGCACCTTCAACACTGAAGCTTTCTTT. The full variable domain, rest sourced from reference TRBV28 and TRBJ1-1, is DVKVTQSSRYLVKRTGEKVFLECVQDMDHENMFWYRQDPGLGLRLIYFSYDVKMKEKGDIPEGYSVSREKKERFSLILESASTNQTSMYLCASTFNTEAFFGQGTRLTVV.

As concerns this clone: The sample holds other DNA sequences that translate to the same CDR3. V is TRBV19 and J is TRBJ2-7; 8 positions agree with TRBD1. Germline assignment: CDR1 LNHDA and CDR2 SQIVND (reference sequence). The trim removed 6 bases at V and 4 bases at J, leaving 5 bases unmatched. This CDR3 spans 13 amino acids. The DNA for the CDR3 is TGTGCCAGTAGCGGACAGGGTGGGTACGAGCAGTACTTC. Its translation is CASSGQGGYEQYF. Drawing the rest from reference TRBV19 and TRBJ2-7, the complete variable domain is DGGITQSPKYLFRKEGQNVTLSCEQNLNHDAMYWYRQDPGQGLRLIYYSQIVNDFQKGDIAEGYSVSREKKESFPLTVTSAQKNPTAFYLCASSGQGGYEQYFGPGTRLTVT.

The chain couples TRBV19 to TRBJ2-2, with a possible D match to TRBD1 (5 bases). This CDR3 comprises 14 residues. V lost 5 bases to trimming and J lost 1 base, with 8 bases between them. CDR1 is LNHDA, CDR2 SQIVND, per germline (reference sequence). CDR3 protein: CASSVTGNTGELFF. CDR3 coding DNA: TGTGCCAGTAGTGTAACAGGGAACACCGGGGAGCTGTTTTTT.

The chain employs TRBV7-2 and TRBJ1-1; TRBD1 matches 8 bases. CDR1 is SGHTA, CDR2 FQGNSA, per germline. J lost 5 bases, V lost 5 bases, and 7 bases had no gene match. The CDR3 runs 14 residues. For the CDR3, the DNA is TGTGCCAGCAGCCCCAGGGGGCTAGGAACTGAAGCTTTCTTT. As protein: CASSPRGLGTEAFF.

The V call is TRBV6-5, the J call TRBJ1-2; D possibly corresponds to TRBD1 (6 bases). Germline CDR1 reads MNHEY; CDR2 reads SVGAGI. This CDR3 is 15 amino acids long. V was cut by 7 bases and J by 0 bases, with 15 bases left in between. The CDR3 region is CASNQGGATNYGYTF. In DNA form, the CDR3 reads TGTGCCAGCAATCAAGGGGGGGCTACTAACTATGGCTACACCTTC.